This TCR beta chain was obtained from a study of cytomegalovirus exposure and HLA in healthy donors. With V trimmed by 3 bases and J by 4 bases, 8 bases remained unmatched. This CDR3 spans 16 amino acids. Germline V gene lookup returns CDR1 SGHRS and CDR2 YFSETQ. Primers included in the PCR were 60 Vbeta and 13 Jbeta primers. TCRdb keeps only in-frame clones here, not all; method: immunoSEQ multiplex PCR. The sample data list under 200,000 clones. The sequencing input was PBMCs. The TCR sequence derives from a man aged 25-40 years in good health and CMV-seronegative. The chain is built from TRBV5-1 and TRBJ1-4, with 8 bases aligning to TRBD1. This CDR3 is CASSSTGDLFNEKLFF. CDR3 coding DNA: TGCGCCAGCAGCTCGACAGGGGACCTTTTTAATGAAAAACTGTTTTTT. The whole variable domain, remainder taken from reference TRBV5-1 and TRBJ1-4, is KAGVTQTPRYLIKTRGQQVTLSCSPISGHRSVSWYQQTPGQGLQFLFEYFSETQRNKGNFPGRFSGRQFSNSRSEMNVSTLELGDSALYLCASSSTGDLFNEKLFFGSGTQLSVL.